This T cell receptor beta chain emerged from a study of PD-1 blockade in classical Hodgkin lymphoma. Time point denoted: cycle 4 day 1 (C4D1), after less than 7 weeks of nivolumab. All the patients suffered relapse after autologous stem cell transplantation, and brentuximab vedotin exposure differed. The assay was immunoSEQ multiplex PCR, and TCRdb's table has in-frame clones only and misses some. Of around 90,000 clones in the sample, 78% are singletons; the top ten hold over 8%. CDR3 length: 15 residues. Germline CDR1 and CDR2: ENHRY and SYGVKD. Trimming pared 4 bases from V and 0 bases from J, leaving 9 bases between.

This chain connects TRBV10-3 to TRBJ2-2; D is uncertain. Sample: peripheral blood mononuclear cells (PBMCs), taken before the fourth cycle of nivolumab. This TCR was recovered from a human donor with classical Hodgkin lymphoma. Here the CDR3 reads CAISVTVTNTGELFF. The CDR3 DNA reads TGTGCCATCAGTGTAACGGTAACGAACACCGGGGAGCTGTTTTTT.